This is a list of T cell receptor beta chains from one sample in a study of blood T cell repertoires in COVID-19. Here immunoSEQ multiplex PCR was the method, and the copy in TCRdb shows in-frame clones only, minus some. The top ten hold approximately 6% of the sample, which has 150,000 to 200,000 clones, roughly 77% seen once. The sequenced sample was peripheral blood. The receptors derive from a woman in her 40s with COVID-19, enrolled during active disease. Both conserved end residues are part of each CDR3. The D gene is left open where the match is weak. Size is stated for part of the rows, as once, few or many counts, or as a class when the clone is expanded.

clone_size d_call j_call v_call cdr3_nt cdr3_aa
. TRBD1 TRBJ2-7 TRBV12-3/TRBV12-4 TGTGCCAGCCACAGGGGTAACTCCTACGAGCAGTACTTC CASHRGNSYEQYF
once TRBD2 TRBJ2-3 TRBV12-5 TGTGCTAGTGGTTTGGAGGGGCGGGGGACCGATACGCAGTATTTT CASGLEGRGTDTQYF
. TRBD2 TRBJ2-3 TRBV11-2 TGTGCCAGCAGCTTAGAGCCAGCGGGAGGGGCAGATACGCAGTATTTT CASSLEPAGGADTQYF
. TRBD1 TRBJ1-1 TRBV29-1 TGCAGCGTTGAAAGGGGGCCCGAAGCTTTCTTT CSVERGPEAFF
. TRBD1 TRBJ1-2 TRBV29-1 TGCACCACCCTTCGGGGGACAGGGGGGGTTAACTATGGCTACACCTTC CTTLRGTGGVNYGYTF
. . TRBJ1-2 TRBV11-2 TGTGCCAGCAGCACGGGAGTCGGGTATGGCTACACCTTC CASSTGVGYGYTF
many TRBD1 TRBJ1-2 TRBV30 TGTGCCTGGAGTGTGACAGGGGTCCACTACACCTTC CAWSVTGVHYTF
once . TRBJ2-3 TRBV3-1/TRBV3-2 TGTGCCAGCAGCCAAGGGTTGGCCACAGATACGCAGTATTTT CASSQGLATDTQYF
. . TRBJ1-1 TRBV19 TGTGCCAGTAGTTACGGGGGTAGGATGAACACTGAAGCTTTCTTT CASSYGGRMNTEAFF
. TRBD2 TRBJ2-3 TRBV5-1 TGCGCCAGCAGCTCAACTAGCGGGAGGAAACCTAGCACAGATACGCAGTATTTT CASSSTSGRKPSTDTQYF
. TRBD1 TRBJ1-2 TRBV11-2 TGTGCCAGCAGCCTCTGGACAGGGGCTAATGGCTACACCTTC CASSLWTGANGYTF
. . TRBJ2-5 TRBV5-5 TGTGCCAGCAGCTTGGCTACTAAAGAGACCCAGTACTTC CASSLATKETQYF
. TRBD1 TRBJ1-5 TRBV5-1 TGCGCCAGCAGCACGGGACAGGGAGATCAGCCCCAGCATTTT CASSTGQGDQPQHF
. . TRBJ2-1 TRBV7-9 TGTGCCAGCAGCGAGAAAACAGATGAGCAGTTCTTC CASSEKTDEQFF
once TRBD2 TRBJ2-1 TRBV6-2/TRBV6-3 TGTGCCAGCAGTGGAGAGCGGGGGGTCTACAATGAGCAGTTCTTC CASSGERGVYNEQFF
few . TRBJ1-3 TRBV6-5 TGTGCCAGCACCCAGACGGGATCTGGAAACACCATATATTTT CASTQTGSGNTIYF
. TRBD1 TRBJ1-2 TRBV30 TGTGCCTGGACCGACCGGACAGGGAAGAAGTATGGCTATGGCTACACCTTC CAWTDRTGKKYGYGYTF
few TRBD2 TRBJ2-2 TRBV7-6 TGTGCCAGCAGCTTAGGACCAGCGGGATACACCGGGGAGCTGTTTTTT CASSLGPAGYTGELFF
once TRBD1 TRBJ2-3 TRBV27 TGTGCCAGCATTGCGGAAGGGGGCTCAGATACGCAGTATTTT CASIAEGGSDTQYF
. . TRBJ1-6 TRBV6-1 TGTGCCAGCAGTGAAGTTGGAGGCAGCTCCTATAATTCACCCCTCCACTTT CASSEVGGSSYNSPLHF
. TRBD2 TRBJ2-7 TRBV27 TGTGCCAGCAGTTATGGGACTAGCGGGACCTTCTACGAGCAGTACTTC CASSYGTSGTFYEQYF
few TRBD2 TRBJ2-3 TRBV5-4 TGTGCCAGCACCCTCGGACTAGGGTACACAGATACGCAGTATTTT CASTLGLGYTDTQYF
. . TRBJ1-5 TRBV6-5 TGTGCCAGCAGACTATACAGGGATAGTCAGCCCCAGCATTTT CASRLYRDSQPQHF
few TRBD1 TRBJ1-1 TRBV4-2 TGTGCCAGCACCCCCCTAGGACAGGGTAACACTGAAGCTTTCTTT CASTPLGQGNTEAFF
. TRBD2 TRBJ2-5 TRBV7-2 TGTGCCAGCAGCTTAGCTGTGAGCCTAGCGGGGGGAGAGACCCAGTACTTC CASSLAVSLAGGETQYF
. TRBD2 TRBJ2-5 TRBV7-2 TGTGCCAGCAGCTTAGTTTGGAGCGGGGGGGAGACCCAGTACTTC CASSLVWSGGETQYF
. . TRBJ2-2 TRBV6-5 TGTGCCAGCAGTTACGAGGCAGGGGCCACCGGGGAGCTGTTTTTT CASSYEAGATGELFF
. TRBD1 TRBJ1-6 TRBV29-1 TGCAGCGCTACACAGGGGTTATATAATTCACCCCTCCACTTT CSATQGLYNSPLHF
. TRBD1 TRBJ1-2 TRBV3-1/TRBV3-2 TGTGCCAGCAGCAAGGACAGGGAGGGCTACACCTTC CASSKDREGYTF
. . TRBJ1-1 TRBV7-9 TGTGCCAGCAGCCCCCGGACTGAAGCTTTCTTT CASSPRTEAFF